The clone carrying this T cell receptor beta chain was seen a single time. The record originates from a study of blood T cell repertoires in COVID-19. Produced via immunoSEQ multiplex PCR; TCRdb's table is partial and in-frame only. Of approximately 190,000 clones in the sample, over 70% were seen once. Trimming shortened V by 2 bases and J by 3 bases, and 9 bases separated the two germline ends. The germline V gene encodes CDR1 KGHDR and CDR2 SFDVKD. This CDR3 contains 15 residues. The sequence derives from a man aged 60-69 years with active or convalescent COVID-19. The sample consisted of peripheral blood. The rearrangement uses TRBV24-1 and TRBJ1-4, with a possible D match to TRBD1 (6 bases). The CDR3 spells CATSDSQGPNEKLFF. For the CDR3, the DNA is TGTGCCACCAGTGATTCACAGGGTCCTAATGAAAAACTGTTTTTT.